Below are 17 T cell receptor beta chains sequenced from a single sample in a study of cytomegalovirus exposure and HLA in healthy donors. PCR was performed using 60 Vbeta and 13 Jbeta primers. Assay: immunoSEQ multiplex PCR; the TCRdb copy retains only in-frame clones and omits some. The sample yields 130,000 or so clones, around 84% seen once. The sample taken for sequencing was PBMCs. These receptors originate from a woman aged 18-35 years in good health and CMV-seropositive.

The chain employs TRBV15 and TRBJ2-2; D possibly corresponds to TRBD1 (6 bases). This CDR3 spans 15 amino acids. Looked up from germline, CDR1 is LNHNV and CDR2 is YYDKDF (reference sequence). V was trimmed by 0 bases and J by 9 bases, leaving 14 bases between them. In DNA, the CDR3 is TGTGCCACCAGCAGAGATCTCGGATGGGGGCGGGAGCTGTTTTTT. Translation gives CATSRDLGWGRELFF.

The chain has TRBV7-9 and TRBJ1-2; 8 positions agree with TRBD1. The ends lost 5 bases at V and 4 bases at J; junction bases unmatched: 6. Germline CDR1 reads SEHNR; CDR2 reads FQNEAQ (reference sequence). The CDR3 sequence is 14 residues long. CDR3 amino acids: CASSPGQGTYGYTF. CDR3 nucleotides: TGTGCCAGCAGCCCCGGACAGGGTACCTATGGCTACACCTTC.

J is TRBJ2-2 and V is TRBV5-4, with a possible D match to TRBD1 (5 bases). The germline V gene encodes CDR1 SGHNT and CDR2 YYREEE (reference sequence). CDR3 length equals 15 residues. Trimming took off 2 bases at V and 0 bases at J, with 8 bases between the two ends. Written as DNA, the CDR3 is TGTGCCAGCAGCTTCTGGGGCACGAACACCGGGGAGCTGTTTTTT. Its translation is CASSFWGTNTGELFF. The variable domain in full, with the rest retrieved from reference TRBV5-4 and TRBJ2-2, is ETGVTQSPTHLIKTRGQQVTLRCSSQSGHNTVSWYQQALGQGPQFIFQYYREEENGRGNFPPRFSGLQFPNYSSELNVNALELDDSALYLCASSFWGTNTGELFFGEGSRLTVL.

The CDR3, as DNA: TGTGCCAGCAGCTTGGCTGCCGGGATGAATGAAAAACTGTTTTTT. Protein sequence: CASSLAAGMNEKLFF. This rearrangement joins TRBV5-8 to TRBJ1-4; no firm D call. Trimming removed 0 bases at V and 5 bases at J, with 11 bases between. The CDR3 runs 15 residues. CDR1 SGHTS and CDR2 YDEGEE come from the germline V gene. Complete variable domain (other parts from reference TRBV5-8 and TRBJ1-4): EAGVTQSPTHLIKTRGQQATLRCSPISGHTSVYWYQQALGLGLQFLLWYDEGEERNRGNFPPRFSGRQFPNYSSELNVNALELEDSALYLCASSLAAGMNEKLFFGSGTQLSVL.

This chain connects TRBV19 to TRBJ1-2; 9 bases fit TRBD1. The germline CDR1 and CDR2 sequences are LNHDA and SQIVND (reference sequence). With V trimmed by 4 bases and J by 5 bases, 5 bases remained unmatched. The CDR3 consists of 14 residues. CDR3 sequence: CASSTRDRVYGYTF. CDR3 coding DNA: TGTGCCAGTAGTACCCGGGACAGGGTATATGGCTACACCTTC.

This clone was detected only a few times. This chain connects TRBV29-1 to TRBJ1-2; 8 bases align to TRBD1. The V and J ends lost 6 bases and 8 bases, in that order; junction bases with no gene match: 8. CDR1 and CDR2 (germline): SQVTM, ANQGSEA. The CDR3 runs 12 residues. The CDR3: CSVTGQVAGYTF. Here the CDR3 DNA reads TGCAGCGTCACGGGACAGGTAGCGGGCTACACCTTC.

The chain recombines TRBV25-1 with TRBJ2-4; 8 nucleotides agree with TRBD2. CDR3 size: 15 residues. With 9 bases clipped from V and 3 bases from J, the junction kept 10 bases outside the gene matches. Germline values: CDR1 MGHDK, CDR2 SYGVNS. The CDR3 here is CASTGGQKGKNIQYF. The CDR3 DNA follows: TGTGCCAGTACGGGGGGGCAGAAAGGCAAAAACATTCAGTACTTC.

The V call is TRBV7-6, the J call TRBJ1-4; the D is unclear. The CDR3 is 13 amino acids. CDR1 is SGHVS and CDR2 is FNYEAQ in the germline V gene. V shed 2 bases and J shed 8 bases, with 9 bases lying between them. The CDR3 protein is CASSLLHGEKLFF. CDR3 coding DNA: TGTGCCAGCAGCTTATTACATGGCGAAAAACTGTTTTTT.

The chain links TRBV19 to TRBJ2-1, with 10 bases fitting TRBD2. Trimming took 10 bases from V and 6 from J; bases not matched to a gene: 12. Germline V gene data show CDR1 as LNHDA and CDR2 as SQIVND (reference sequence). This CDR3 has 15 residues. For the CDR3, the DNA is TGTGCCACATCAGCGTTAGCGGGGGGAAGCAATGAGCAGTTCTTC. Amino acids: CATSALAGGSNEQFF.

This clone was seen a single time. V usage is TRBV20-1 and J usage is TRBJ2-5; D is uncertain. Trimming shortened V by 4 bases and J by 4 bases, and 7 bases separated the two germline ends. Germline assignment: CDR1 DFQATT and CDR2 SNEGSKA (reference sequence). The CDR3 has 11 amino acids. The CDR3 spells CSANSGETQYF. CDR3 coding DNA: TGCAGTGCTAATTCGGGAGAGACCCAGTACTTC.

About this clone: Germline is not matched at one junction end, which may reflect a read error. This chain uses TRBV7-9 with TRBJ2-7; D possibly corresponds to TRBD1 (6 bases). Germline V gene lookup returns CDR1 SEHNR and CDR2 FQNEAQ (reference sequence). The CDR3 covers 14 residues. Here the CDR3 DNA reads TGTTCCAGCAGCTTGGGAACAGGGAACTACGAGCAGTACTTC. It codes for CSSSLGTGNYEQYF.

The chain uses TRBV2 and TRBJ2-4, with a tentative D call TRBD1 (6 bases). Trimming cost V 5 bases and J 8 bases, with 13 bases left between them. This CDR3 is 13 amino acids long. Looked up from germline, CDR1 is SNHLY and CDR2 is FYNNEI. The CDR3 loop reads CASSKTGWDIQYF. CDR3 DNA: TGTGCCAGCAGTAAAACAGGGTGGGACATTCAGTACTTC.

The rearrangement uses TRBV25-1 and TRBJ2-6; D unclear. Germline assignment: CDR1 MGHDK and CDR2 SYGVNS. The V and J ends lost 8 bases and 2 bases respectively, with 13 bases between them. The CDR3 consists of 15 residues. CDR3 in DNA: TGTGCCAGCCGACCCGGGTTCGCTGGGGCCAACGTCCTGACTTTC. Protein sequence: CASRPGFAGANVLTF.

This chain connects TRBV11-2 to TRBJ2-3; D perhaps matches TRBD1 (6 bases). V lost 4 bases, J lost 3 bases, and 14 bases lay in between. The length of the CDR3 is 15 residues. Germline CDR1 is SGHAT and CDR2 is FQNNGV. The CDR3 is CASSWGTGQTDTQYF. CDR3 in DNA: TGTGCCAGCAGCTGGGGTACAGGGCAAACAGATACGCAGTATTTT.

V gene TRBV5-6 combines with J gene TRBJ1-2, with a tentative D call TRBD1 (6 bases). V dropped 3 bases and J dropped 8 bases, with 14 bases sitting between them. Germline V gene data show CDR1 as SGHDT and CDR2 as YYEEEE. This CDR3 region has 13 residues. The CDR3 loop is CASSSQGPGGYTF. CDR3 bases: TGTGCCAGCAGCTCTCAGGGGCCCGGGGGCTACACCTTC.

The chain links TRBV15 to TRBJ2-5; the D gene is possibly TRBD1 (6 bases). The V gene lost 0 bases and the J gene lost 4 bases, with 12 bases spanning the gap. This CDR3 comprises 15 residues. Germline CDR1 and CDR2: LNHNV and YYDKDF (reference sequence). CDR3 in amino acids: CATSRDGQGLETQYF. The CDR3 region has the DNA TGTGCCACCAGCAGAGATGGGCAGGGGTTAGAGACCCAGTACTTC.

The chain couples TRBV10-3 to TRBJ1-4, with TRBD1 identical over 9 bases. From germline, CDR1 is ENHRY and CDR2 SYGVKD. CDR3 length: 14 amino acids. V shed 2 bases, J shed 7 bases, and the junction held 2 bases outside the gene matches. The CDR3 protein is CAISEDRGTEKLFF. CDR3 DNA sequence: TGTGCCATCAGTGAGGACAGGGGGACTGAAAAACTGTTTTTT.